This T cell receptor (beta chain) is from a study of blood T cell repertoires in COVID-19. This clone was observed a few times. TCRdb keeps only in-frame clones here, not all; method: immunoSEQ multiplex PCR. This sample has roughly 160,000 clones; about 88% occur once, and the top ten carry less than 1%. This CDR3 spans 14 amino acids. V was cut by 6 bases and J by 1 base, with 7 bases left in between. The V gene's germline CDR1 is MNHNY and CDR2 SVGAGI (reference sequence). This chain joins TRBV6-6 and TRBJ2-6, with D possibly being TRBD2 (5 bases). This TCR was sampled from a man younger than 30 with acute or convalescent COVID-19. Sequenced sample: peripheral blood. The CDR3 nucleotides are TGTGCCAGCAGCGGGGTATCTGGGGCCAACGTCCTGACTTTC. This sequence encodes CASSGVSGANVLTF.